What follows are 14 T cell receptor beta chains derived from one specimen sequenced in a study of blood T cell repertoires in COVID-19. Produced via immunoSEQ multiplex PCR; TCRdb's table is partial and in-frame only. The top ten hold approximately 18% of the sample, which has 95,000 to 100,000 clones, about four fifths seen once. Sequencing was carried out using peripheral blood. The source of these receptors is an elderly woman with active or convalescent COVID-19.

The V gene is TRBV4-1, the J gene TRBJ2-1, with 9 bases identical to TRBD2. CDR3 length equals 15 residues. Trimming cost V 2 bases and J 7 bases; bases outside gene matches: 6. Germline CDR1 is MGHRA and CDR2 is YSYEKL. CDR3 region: CASSQIAGAPNEQFF. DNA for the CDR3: TGCGCCAGCAGCCAAATAGCGGGAGCCCCAAATGAGCAGTTCTTC.

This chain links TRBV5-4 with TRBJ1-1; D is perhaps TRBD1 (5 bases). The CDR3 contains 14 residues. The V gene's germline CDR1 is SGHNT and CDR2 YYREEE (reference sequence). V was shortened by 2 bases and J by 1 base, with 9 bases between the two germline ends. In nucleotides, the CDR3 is TGTGCCAGCAGCTTCGCCGACAGGAACACTGAAGCTTTCTTT. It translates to CASSFADRNTEAFF.

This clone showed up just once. For the CDR3, the DNA is TGTGCCAGCAGTGACCTAGGGGATAATCAGCCCCAGCATTTT. This gives the protein CASSDLGDNQPQHF. The chain has TRBV6-1 and TRBJ1-5; D might be TRBD1 (5 bases). This CDR3 is 14 amino acids long. V lost 3 bases and J 4 bases, leaving 10 bases between the germline ends. Germline CDR1 MNHNS, CDR2 SASEGT.

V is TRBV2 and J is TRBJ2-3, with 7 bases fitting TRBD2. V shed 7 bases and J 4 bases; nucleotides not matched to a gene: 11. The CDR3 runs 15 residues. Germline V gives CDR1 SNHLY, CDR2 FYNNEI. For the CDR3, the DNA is TGTGCCAGCACTACCCGTAGCGGGTCGGCAGATACGCAGTATTTT. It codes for CASTTRSGSADTQYF.

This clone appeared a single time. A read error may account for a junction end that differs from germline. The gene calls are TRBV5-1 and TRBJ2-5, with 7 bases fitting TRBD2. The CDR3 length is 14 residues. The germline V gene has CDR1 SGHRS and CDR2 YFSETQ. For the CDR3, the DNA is TGTGCCAGCAGCCGAGGACTAGGACAAGAGACCCAGTACTTC. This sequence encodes CASSRGLGQETQYF.

Here the CDR3 DNA reads TGTGCCAGCAGCGCAGACGCCGGGACAGGGTATGGCTACACCTTC. This translates into CASSADAGTGYGYTF. J is TRBJ1-2 and V is TRBV7-8, with 9 bases that match TRBD1. Germline lookup yields CDR1 SGHVS and CDR2 FQNEAQ. V gave up 5 bases and J gave up 5 bases; unmatched junction bases: 9. The CDR3 has 15 residues. The complete variable domain, with remaining parts taken from reference TRBV7-8 and TRBJ1-2, reads GAGVSQSPRYKVAKRGQDVALRCDPISGHVSLFWYQQALGQGPEFLTYFQNEAQLDKSGLPSDRFFAERPEGSVSTLKIQRTQQEDSAVYLCASSADAGTGYGYTFGSGTRLTVV.

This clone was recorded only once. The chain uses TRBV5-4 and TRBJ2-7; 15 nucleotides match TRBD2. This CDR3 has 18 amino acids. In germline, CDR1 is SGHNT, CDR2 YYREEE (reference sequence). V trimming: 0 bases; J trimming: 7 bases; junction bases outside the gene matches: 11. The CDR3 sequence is CASSLGGLAGGLPGEQYF. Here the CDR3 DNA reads TGTGCCAGCAGCTTGGGGGGACTAGCGGGAGGCCTTCCGGGGGAGCAGTACTTC.

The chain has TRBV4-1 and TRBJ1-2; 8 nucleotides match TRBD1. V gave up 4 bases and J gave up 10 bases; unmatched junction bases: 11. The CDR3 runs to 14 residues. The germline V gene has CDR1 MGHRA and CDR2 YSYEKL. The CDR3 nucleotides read TGCGCCAGCAGCCGTACGACAGGGGATAGTGTCTACACCTTC. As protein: CASSRTTGDSVYTF.

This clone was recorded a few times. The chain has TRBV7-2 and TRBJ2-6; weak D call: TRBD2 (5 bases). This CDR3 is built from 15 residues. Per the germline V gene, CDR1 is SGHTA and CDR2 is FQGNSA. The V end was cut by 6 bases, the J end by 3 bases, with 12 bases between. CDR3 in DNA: TGTGCCAGCAGTCAACAGAGCGGTGGGGCCAACGTCCTGACTTTC. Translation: CASSQQSGGANVLTF.

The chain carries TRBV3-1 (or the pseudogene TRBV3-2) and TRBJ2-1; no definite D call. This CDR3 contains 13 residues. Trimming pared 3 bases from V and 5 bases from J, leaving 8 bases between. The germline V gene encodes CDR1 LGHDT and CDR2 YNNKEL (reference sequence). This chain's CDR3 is CASSQGRNNEQFF. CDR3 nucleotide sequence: TGTGCCAGCAGCCAGGGCCGGAACAATGAGCAGTTCTTC.

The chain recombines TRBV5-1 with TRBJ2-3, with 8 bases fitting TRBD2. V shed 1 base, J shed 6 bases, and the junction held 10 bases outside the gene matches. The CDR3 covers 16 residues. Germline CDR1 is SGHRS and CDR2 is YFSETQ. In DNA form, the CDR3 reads TGCGCCAGCAGCTTGTACTCCGGGAGGGCCGGGGATACGCAGTATTTT. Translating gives CASSLYSGRAGDTQYF.

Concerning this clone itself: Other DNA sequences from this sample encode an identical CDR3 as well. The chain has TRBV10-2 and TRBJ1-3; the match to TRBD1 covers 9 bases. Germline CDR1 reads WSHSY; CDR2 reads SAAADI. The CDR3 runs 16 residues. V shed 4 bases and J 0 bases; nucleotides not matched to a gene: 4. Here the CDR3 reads CASSVTGGFSGNTIYF. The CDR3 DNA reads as TGCGCCAGCAGTGTGACAGGGGGATTCTCTGGAAACACCATATATTTT.

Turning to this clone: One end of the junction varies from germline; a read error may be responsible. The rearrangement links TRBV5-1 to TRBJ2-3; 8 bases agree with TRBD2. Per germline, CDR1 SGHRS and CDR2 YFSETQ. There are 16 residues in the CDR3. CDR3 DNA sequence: TGTGCCAGCAGCTTGCAGACGGGAGGGGCCACAGATACGCAGTATTTT. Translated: CASSLQTGGATDTQYF.

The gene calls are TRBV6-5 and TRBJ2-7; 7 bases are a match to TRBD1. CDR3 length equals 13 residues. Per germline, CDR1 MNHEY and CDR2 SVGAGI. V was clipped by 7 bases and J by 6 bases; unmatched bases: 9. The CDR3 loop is CASKRQGAGEQYF. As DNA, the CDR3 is TGTGCCAGCAAAAGACAGGGCGCGGGCGAGCAGTACTTC.